The 2 T cell receptor beta chains presented below share a single source sample, sequenced in a study of cytomegalovirus exposure and HLA in healthy donors. Use of 60 Vbeta and 13 Jbeta primers characterized the PCR. TCRdb's table, derived via immunoSEQ multiplex PCR, lists solely in-frame clones and lacks some. The sample contains over 130,000 clones, 82% of which appear only once. What was sequenced was PBMCs. These receptors all come from a male donor in good health and CMV-seronegative.

In its sample, this clone was seen a few times. This chain uses TRBV4-3 with TRBJ2-6, with a weak D call TRBD2 (5 bases). The V and J ends lost 0 bases and 0 bases respectively, with 18 bases between them. This CDR3 comprises 20 residues. Germline CDR1 is LGHNA and CDR2 is YSLEER. Written as DNA, the CDR3 is TGCGCCAGCAGCCAAGATAGCGACGGGCACCAATCCTCTGGGGCCAACGTCCTGACTTTC. This codes for CASSQDSDGHQSSGANVLTF.

The chain links TRBV6-5 to TRBJ2-7; D not resolved. Trimming cost V 2 bases and J 0 bases, with 14 bases left between them. Germline V gives CDR1 MNHEY, CDR2 SVGAGI. This CDR3 has 16 amino acids. CDR3 in DNA: TGTGCCAGCAGTTACGGCCCCGGGTCCCTCTCCTACGAGCAGTACTTC. Protein sequence: CASSYGPGSLSYEQYF.